One and the same sample provided the 21 T cell receptor beta chains below, sequenced in a study of beta chain features in type 1 diabetes (dated by TCRdb to between 2017 and 2018). Libraries were built with the immunoSEQ multiplex PCR assay. All of the isolated RNA was reverse transcribed with the High Capacity cDNA Reverse Transcription Kit, so expressed TCRB transcripts were sequenced. Not all clones reach the TCRdb copy of this immuneACCESS table, which keeps in-frame sequences only. Checked studies attribute under half of the gap to unresolved V genes and leave the rest unexplained. In all, the sample holds some 140,000 clones, and nearly 9.5% of those were seen once. The ten largest clones represent about 0.61% of the sample. The sequenced material came from central memory CD4+ T cells from blood. All receptors come from a man between 18 and 35 years old in good health.

The chain recombines TRBV6-5 with TRBJ1-6; TRBD1 aligns across 9 bases. The germline CDR1 and CDR2 sequences are MNHEY and SVGAGI. The CDR3 consists of 14 residues. Trimming removed 5 bases from V and 9 bases from J; junction bases left unmatched: 5. The CDR3 DNA follows: TGTGCCAGCAGTGACAGGGGGTCAGTTTCACCCCTCCACTTT. It yields the protein CASSDRGSVSPLHF.

This clone was seen a few times. The V and J genes are TRBV11-3 and TRBJ2-4; 13 nucleotides agree with TRBD2. Germline V lookup: CDR1 SGHNT, CDR2 YENEEA. The CDR3 contains 16 residues. With V trimmed by 1 base and J by 6 bases, 3 bases remained unmatched. The CDR3 coding sequence is TGTGCCAGCAGCTTAGGGACTAGCGGGGGAGGAAACATTCAGTACTTC. This encodes CASSLGTSGGGNIQYF.

This chain uses TRBV7-2 with TRBJ2-3; 8 nucleotides align to TRBD2. Germline V gene sequence: CDR1 SGHTA, CDR2 FQGNSA. Losses at the gene ends were 5 bases for V and 10 bases for J; bases not matched to a gene: 14. There are 15 residues in the CDR3. DNA for the CDR3: TGTGCCAGCAGCAGAGAGCCGGGGGGGCCCCATTCGCAGTATTTT. It encodes CASSREPGGPHSQYF. Filled out from reference TRBV7-2 and TRBJ2-3, the complete variable domain reads GAGVSQSPSNKVTEKGKDVELRCDPISGHTALYWYRQSLGQGLEFLIYFQGNSAPDKSGLPSDRFSAERTGGSVSTLTIQRTQQEDSAVYLCASSREPGGPHSQYFGPGTRLTVL.

This clone was detected many times. The V gene is TRBV28, the J gene TRBJ2-1, with 9 bases lining up with TRBD1. CDR3 length: 14 residues. The germline CDR1 and CDR2 sequences are MDHEN and SYDVKM. V gave up 4 bases and J gave up 6 bases; unmatched junction bases: 4. The CDR3 loop reads CASSWTGDFNEQFF. The DNA of the CDR3 is TGTGCCAGCAGTTGGACAGGGGATTTCAATGAGCAGTTCTTC.

The rearrangement uses TRBV10-2 and TRBJ2-5, with TRBD2 matching over 9 bases. V dropped 4 bases and J dropped 1; count of bases not matched to a gene: 7. The germline V gene encodes CDR1 WSHSY and CDR2 SAAADI. The CDR3 has 16 residues. The CDR3 region is CASSGSLAGPQETQYF. In DNA form, the CDR3 reads TGCGCCAGCAGTGGGAGTCTAGCGGGGCCCCAAGAGACCCAGTACTTC.

The V and J genes are TRBV19 and TRBJ1-6; 10 nucleotides align to TRBD1. The CDR3 has 14 residues. With 5 bases clipped from V and 11 bases from J, the junction kept 6 bases outside the gene matches. Germline CDR1 reads LNHDA; CDR2 reads SQIVND (reference sequence). The CDR3 coding sequence is TGTGCCAGTAGTCCGGGACAGGGGTCTCCACCCCTCCACTTT. Translation gives CASSPGQGSPPLHF.

The chain recombines TRBV5-6 with TRBJ2-3, with TRBD1 matching over 7 bases. With 2 bases clipped from V and 3 bases from J, the junction kept 6 bases outside the gene matches. The CDR3 has 15 residues. Germline CDR1 and CDR2: SGHDT and YYEEEE. This CDR3 is CASSLRDSKTDTQYF. CDR3 DNA sequence: TGTGCCAGCAGCTTAAGGGACAGCAAAACAGATACGCAGTATTTT.

This clone was seen repeatedly, ten times or more. The gene calls are TRBV29-1 and TRBJ2-2; the match to TRBD2 covers 13 bases. This CDR3 has 15 amino acids. V was clipped by 5 bases and J by 7 bases; unmatched bases: 7. Germline CDR1 and CDR2: SQVTM and ANQGSEA. The CDR3 nucleotides read TGCAGCGTTCGGACTAGCGGGGGACGGAGCGGGGAGCTGTTTTTT. Amino acid sequence: CSVRTSGGRSGELFF.

The rearrangement joins TRBV6-5 to TRBJ2-7; tentatively, D is TRBD2 (6 bases). This CDR3 has 12 residues. Trimming took 8 bases from V and 0 from J, leaving 8 bases between them. Germline values: CDR1 MNHEY, CDR2 SVGAGI. Here the CDR3 DNA reads TGTGCCAGCGGCGGGAACTCCTACGAGCAGTACTTC. This translates into CASGGNSYEQYF.

The chain uses TRBV7-3 and TRBJ2-1, with a possible D match to TRBD2 (5 bases). The CDR3 extends over 14 amino acids. Germline loops: CDR1 SGHTA, CDR2 FQGTGA. V gave up 4 bases and J gave up 7 bases, with 14 bases separating them. The CDR3 DNA reads as TGTGCCAGCAGCTCAGCGGCGGGTCGGAATGAGCAGTTCTTC. Residues: CASSSAAGRNEQFF.

A few counts support this clone. This chain joins TRBV11-2 and TRBJ2-7; possible D gene TRBD1, 8 bases. V was cut by 6 bases and J by 3 bases, with 18 bases left in between. This CDR3 is built from 15 residues. Germline V gives CDR1 SGHAT, CDR2 FQNNGV. The CDR3 DNA is TGTGCCAGCAGGCAGGGAGGGACAGGTCACTACGAGCAGTACTTC. Translating it yields CASRQGGTGHYEQYF. Full variable domain (rest looked up from reference TRBV11-2 and TRBJ2-7): EAGVAQSPRYKIIEKRQSVAFWCNPISGHATLYWYQQILGQGPKLLIQFQNNGVVDDSQLPKDRFSAERLKGVDSTLKIQPAKLEDSAVYLCASRQGGTGHYEQYFGPGTRLTVT.

This clone was seen a few times. This chain links TRBV9 with TRBJ2-2; TRBD1 agrees at 9 bases. J gave up 5 bases and V 3 bases, and 2 bases lay outside the gene matches. The CDR3 contains 14 residues. The germline gives CDR1 SGDLS, CDR2 YYNGEE. For the CDR3, the DNA is TGTGCCAGCAGCGGGGACAGGGATACCGGGGAGCTGTTTTTT. Translated, it gives CASSGDRDTGELFF.

This clone was found a few times. This chain links TRBV6-5 with TRBJ1-2; weak D call: TRBD1 (6 bases). Trimming stripped 6 bases from V and 1 base from J, with 15 bases between. Germline V CDR1 and CDR2: MNHEY, SVGAGI. The CDR3 runs 15 residues. CDR3 DNA sequence: TGTGCCAGCAGATTCTACAGGGTTGATAACTATGGCTACACCTTC. It encodes CASRFYRVDNYGYTF.

At least ten counts were recorded for this clone. CDR3 in amino acids: CAWSASLRVGEQFF. The CDR3 DNA reads as TGTGCCTGGAGTGCCTCTCTCAGGGTAGGTGAGCAGTTCTTC. The rearrangement joins TRBV30 to TRBJ2-1; a weak D match, TRBD1 (5 bases). Germline assignment: CDR1 GTSNPN and CDR2 SVGIG (reference sequence). The CDR3 runs 14 residues. The V and J ends lost 1 base and 9 bases respectively, with 16 bases between them.

The rearrangement joins TRBV7-2 to TRBJ2-7; 9 nucleotides agree with TRBD1. V lost 1 base to trimming and J lost 4 bases; unmatched junction nucleotides: 5. This CDR3 is built from 15 residues. Germline assignment: CDR1 SGHTA and CDR2 FQGNSA. Written as DNA, the CDR3 is TGTGCCAGCAGCTTAGGTGGGACAGGGCAGTACGAGCAGTACTTC. Translated, it gives CASSLGGTGQYEQYF.

Only a few counts were recorded for this clone. The rearrangement links TRBV7-2 to TRBJ2-5, with 14 nucleotides matching TRBD2. The germline V gene encodes CDR1 SGHTA and CDR2 FQGNSA. CDR3 length equals 16 residues. V was pared by 5 bases and J by 5 bases, with 7 bases of the junction left unmatched. CDR3 residues: CASSRGLAGAGETQYF. As DNA, the CDR3 is TGTGCCAGCAGCCGGGGACTAGCGGGGGCCGGGGAGACCCAGTACTTC.

In its sample, this clone was seen a few times. This chain links TRBV19 with TRBJ1-4; no reliable D call. The V gene lost 5 bases and the J gene lost 3 bases, with 10 bases spanning the gap. The CDR3 has 14 amino acids. CDR1 is LNHDA, CDR2 SQIVND, per germline (reference sequence). In DNA form, the CDR3 reads TGTGCCAGTAGTTCGACTGACTCTAATGAAAAACTGTTTTTT. As protein: CASSSTDSNEKLFF.

This clone was counted between two and nine times. The V gene is TRBV30, the J gene TRBJ1-2; TRBD1 matches 8 bases. The trim removed 5 bases at V and 8 bases at J, leaving 7 bases unmatched. CDR1 and CDR2 from the germline V gene are GTSNPN and SVGIG (reference sequence). The CDR3 loop spans 12 amino acids. Written as DNA, the CDR3 is TGTGCCTGGGCCCGGGACAGGCAAGGCTACACCTTC. The encoded protein is CAWARDRQGYTF.

V is TRBV6-5 and J is TRBJ2-4; TRBD1 agrees at 9 bases. The CDR3 is made up of 13 amino acids. Germline CDR1 and CDR2: MNHEY and SVGAGI. The junction had 4 bases not matched to a gene; V was cut back by 5 bases and J by 8 bases. The CDR3, as DNA: TGTGCCAGCAGTCGGGACAGGGATTACATTCAGTACTTC. It specifies CASSRDRDYIQYF.

The chain has TRBV4-3 and TRBJ2-7; D unclear. Germline lookup yields CDR1 LGHNA and CDR2 YSLEER. The CDR3 has 14 residues. V dropped 4 bases and J dropped 6 bases, with 16 bases sitting between them. CDR3 region: CASSPEGARAEQYF. The CDR3 DNA reads as TGCGCCAGCAGCCCTGAAGGAGCACGAGCCGAGCAGTACTTC.

The chain has TRBV15 and TRBJ1-1, with TRBD1 matching over 8 bases. V lost 0 bases, J lost 5 bases, and 17 bases stayed unmatched. This CDR3 is built from 19 residues. The germline V gene has CDR1 LNHNV and CDR2 YYDKDF (reference sequence). This chain's CDR3 is CATSRDRARGTGGYTEAFF. DNA of the CDR3: TGTGCCACCAGCAGAGATCGAGCGCGGGGAACAGGGGGTTATACTGAAGCTTTCTTT.